This T cell receptor beta chain was identified in a study of cytomegalovirus exposure and HLA in healthy donors. As for the study in general: In a later analysis, it was reported that the 90 to 150 validation repertoires had been produced on the same platform as the 500 to 750 repertoires belonging to the first cohort.

Here immunoSEQ multiplex PCR was the method, and the copy in TCRdb shows in-frame clones only, minus some. The data hold 130,000 to 150,000 clones, with roughly 88% observed a single time. The CDR3 length is 17 residues. Germline CDR1 and CDR2: SGHDT and YYEEEE. The ends lost 1 base at V and 1 base at J; junction bases unmatched: 7. About this clone: Antigen unknown.

Overall study results and limits: According to a later analysis, TCR clusters from the first cohort tended to co-occur in the approximately 130 validation repertoires. The authors enumerated some 170 TCR beta chains as linked to cytomegalovirus. As was reported, the classifier diagnosed cytomegalovirus status with high specificity and sensitivity.

The chain joins TRBV5-6 to TRBJ2-5, with 10 bases identical to TRBD2. Sequencing input: PBMCs. The receptor comes from a young woman in good health and CMV-seropositive. This chain's CDR3 is CASSLLAGDGSQETQYF. In DNA form, the CDR3 reads TGTGCCAGCAGCTTGCTAGCGGGAGACGGGTCCCAAGAGACCCAGTACTTC. Together with reference TRBV5-6 and TRBJ2-5, the CDR3 gives the full variable domain: DAGVTQSPTHLIKTRGQQVTLRCSPKSGHDTVSWYQQALGQGPQFIFQYYEEEERQRGNFPDRFSGHQFPNYSSELNVNALLLGDSALYLCASSLLAGDGSQETQYFGPGTRLLVL.